The 21 T cell receptor beta chains reported below all come from one sample, sequenced in a study of T-cell memory formation after mild COVID-19 (dated by TCRdb to about 2021). Library generation was performed with 5' RACE. The reads were generated on an Illumina NovaSeq 6000. TCRdb reprocessing: public reads trimmed at Q25 with fastp, clones called with MiXCR, in-frame beta chains kept. Rows with a matching CDR3 protein are joined into one entry that keeps the most common DNA and genes. Here the sample has 250,000 to 300,000 distinct CDR3 sequences; roughly 16% occur a single time. 22% of the sample belongs to the ten largest clones. Sequenced input: PBMCs or a T cell subset sorted from them (not recorded which). These receptors all stem from a man between 18 and 35 years old who had mild COVID-19 (a few samples of this study predate the infection). The sample titles of this study are shuffled in the database, so cell type and time point are left out; the donor was told from shared clones.

This clonotype was detected a few times. The chain joins TRBV6-6 to TRBJ2-7, with TRBD1 matching over 10 bases. The germline CDR1 and CDR2 sequences are MNHNY and SVGAGI (reference sequence). CDR3 size: 15 residues. The trim removed 6 bases at V and 2 bases at J, leaving 7 bases unmatched. The CDR3 region is CASRGGQGNAYEQYF. The DNA for the CDR3 is TGTGCCAGCAGGGGGGGACAGGGGAACGCCTACGAGCAGTACTTC.

The CDR3 reads CASSFKQGYGYTF. The CDR3, as DNA: TGTGCCAGCAGCTTCAAACAGGGATATGGCTACACCTTC. This sequence joins TRBV7-2 and TRBJ1-2; possible D gene TRBD1, 6 bases. Trimming shortened V by 3 bases and J by 5 bases, and 10 bases separated the two germline ends. The CDR3 totals 13 residues. Looked up from germline, CDR1 is SGHTA and CDR2 is FQGNSA.

The rearrangement joins TRBV7-8 to TRBJ2-3; 12 nucleotides match TRBD2. Germline V gives CDR1 SGHVS, CDR2 FQNEAQ. This CDR3 spans 16 amino acids. Losses at the gene ends were 1 base for V and 4 bases for J; bases not matched to a gene: 3. CDR3 sequence (DNA): TGTGCCAGCAGCTTAGTTCGACTAGCGGGGGCAGATACGCAGTATTTT. It translates to CASSLVRLAGADTQYF.

There are a few counts of this clonotype. V usage is TRBV6-2 or TRBV6-3 and J usage is TRBJ2-6; 13 positions match TRBD2. With 10 bases clipped from V and 0 bases from J, the junction kept 6 bases outside the gene matches. Germline lookup yields CDR1 MNHEY and CDR2 SVGEGT. The CDR3 runs to 17 residues. The CDR3 nucleotides are TGTGCCACCGGGACTAGCGGGACTAGCTCTGGGGCCAACGTCCTGACTTTC. Its protein is CATGTSGTSSGANVLTF.

This clonotype was seen more than once but under ten times. The chain combines TRBV11-2 with TRBJ2-1; 8 bases align to TRBD2. The CDR3 consists of 16 residues. Germline assignment: CDR1 SGHAT and CDR2 FQNNGV. Trimming removed 4 bases from V and 0 bases from J; junction bases left unmatched: 5. The CDR3 nucleotides are TGTGCCAGCAGCTACCTCCGGGGGGGCTCCTACAATGAGCAGTTCTTC. Protein product: CASSYLRGGSYNEQFF.

This chain connects TRBV7-6 to TRBJ2-3; D perhaps matches TRBD2 (6 bases). V lost 1 base and J 6 bases, leaving 11 bases between the germline ends. Germline CDR1 reads SGHVS; CDR2 reads FNYEAQ. The CDR3 consists of 14 residues. In nucleotides, the CDR3 is TGTGCCAGCAGCTTAGTCGGGGGAGTGGATACGCAGTATTTT. Its translation is CASSLVGGVDTQYF. Supplemented by reference TRBV7-6 and TRBJ2-3, the full variable domain reads GAGVSQSPRYKVTKRGQDVALRCDPISGHVSLYWYRQALGQGPEFLTYFNYEAQQDKSGLPNDRFSAERPEGSISTLTIQRTEQRDSAMYRCASSLVGGVDTQYFGPGTRLTVL.

The rearrangement uses TRBV28 and TRBJ1-1; no reliable D call. The germline V and J ends were trimmed by 7 bases and 0 bases, with 12 bases remaining between them. Per the germline V gene, CDR1 is MDHEN and CDR2 is SYDVKM. The CDR3 spans 14 residues. In DNA form, the CDR3 reads TGTGCCAGCATCGCGGGTGGGATGAACACTGAAGCTTTCTTT. Protein product: CASIAGGMNTEAFF. The variable domain in full, completed from reference TRBV28 and TRBJ1-1, reads DVKVTQSSRYLVKRTGEKVFLECVQDMDHENMFWYRQDPGLGLRLIYFSYDVKMKEKGDIPEGYSVSREKKERFSLILESASTNQTSMYLCASIAGGMNTEAFFGQGTRLTVV.

At least ten counts were recorded for this clonotype. The chain employs TRBV6-5 and TRBJ1-1, with D hard to call. V lost 2 bases, J lost 5 bases, and 12 bases lay in between. This CDR3 spans 14 amino acids. The germline gives CDR1 MNHEY, CDR2 SVGAGI. Here the CDR3 DNA reads TGTGCCAGCAGTTACCGTCGGCCAGGTACTGAAGCTTTCTTT. Amino acid sequence: CASSYRRPGTEAFF.

This clonotype was seen only a few times. The gene calls are TRBV7-9 and TRBJ1-2; no clear D. Trimming took off 5 bases at V and 5 bases at J, with 12 bases between the two ends. CDR1 SEHNR and CDR2 FQNEAQ come from the germline V gene (reference sequence). The CDR3 sequence is 13 residues long. For the CDR3, the DNA is TGTGCCAGCAGCCCCTCCGGAGGATATGGCTACACCTTC. Protein: CASSPSGGYGYTF.

The rearrangement uses TRBV6-2 or TRBV6-3 and TRBJ2-5; 12 nucleotides align to TRBD1. The germline V gene encodes CDR1 MNHEY and CDR2 SVGEGT. CDR3 size: 16 residues. Trimming at V came to 6 bases and at J to 4 bases, leaving 9 bases not matched to a gene. DNA for the CDR3: TGTGCCAGCAGCCCCTCGTGGGACAGGGGGCGAGAGACCCAGTACTTC. Translating it yields CASSPSWDRGRETQYF.

V and J are TRBV7-9 and TRBJ1-5, with D tentatively TRBD1 (6 bases). Per germline, CDR1 SEHNR and CDR2 FQNEAQ (reference sequence). V was cut by 5 bases and J by 4 bases, with 9 bases left in between. The CDR3 runs to 13 residues. The CDR3 sequence is CASSTQGNQPQHF. The CDR3 DNA reads TGTGCCAGCAGCACACAGGGAAATCAGCCCCAGCATTTT.

This clonotype was seen more than once but under ten times. This chain links TRBV25-1 with TRBJ2-7, with D perhaps matching TRBD2 (6 bases). The CDR3 length is 15 residues. Trimming stripped 6 bases from V and 0 bases from J, with 15 bases between. Germline V gene lookup returns CDR1 MGHDK and CDR2 SYGVNS. CDR3 coding DNA: TGTGCCAGCAGCGGACCGGGAGTGAGCTCCTACGAGCAGTACTTC. Its translation: CASSGPGVSSYEQYF.

The chain combines TRBV7-2 with TRBJ2-5; D is ambiguous. Trimming took 5 bases from V and 4 from J, leaving 11 bases between them. The CDR3 contains 13 residues. Germline lookup yields CDR1 SGHTA and CDR2 FQGNSA. The CDR3 protein is CASSPPGPETQYF. DNA of the CDR3: TGTGCCAGCAGCCCTCCGGGTCCAGAGACCCAGTACTTC. The whole variable domain, remainder taken from reference TRBV7-2 and TRBJ2-5, is GAGVSQSPSNKVTEKGKDVELRCDPISGHTALYWYRQSLGQGLEFLIYFQGNSAPDKSGLPSDRFSAERTGGSVSTLTIQRTQQEDSAVYLCASSPPGPETQYFGPGTRLLVL.

This clonotype was counted a few times. This chain joins TRBV7-2 and TRBJ2-3; D unresolved. CDR3 length: 16 residues. V was clipped by 3 bases and J by 2 bases, with 15 bases between them. The germline V gene has CDR1 SGHTA and CDR2 FQGNSA. The CDR3 spells CASSFRPAKTTDTQYF. As DNA, the CDR3 is TGTGCCAGCAGCTTCCGTCCGGCCAAGACCACAGATACGCAGTATTTT.

This chain joins TRBV7-2 and TRBJ1-1, with 7 bases aligning to TRBD1. CDR1 SGHTA and CDR2 FQGNSA come from the germline V gene. This CDR3 has 14 amino acids. J gave up 2 bases and V 5 bases, and 5 bases lay outside the gene matches. The CDR3 DNA follows: TGTGCCAGCAGCGAGACAGGGTTCAACACTGAAGCTTTCTTT. Residues: CASSETGFNTEAFF.

This clonotype was detected only a few times. The J gene is TRBJ2-5, the V gene TRBV2; D may be TRBD1 (5 bases). The germline CDR1 and CDR2 sequences are SNHLY and FYNNEI. The length of the CDR3 is 16 residues. Trimming took 6 bases from V and 3 from J, leaving 20 bases between them. The CDR3 DNA follows: TGTGCCAGCAGCGATGTGGGCCGAGAAGGGGAAGAGACCCAGTACTTC. It encodes CASSDVGREGEETQYF.

This clonotype was detected only once. The genes are TRBV6-2 or TRBV6-3 and TRBJ1-2, with D hard to call. This CDR3 contains 14 residues. Between the trimmed V and J ends, which lost 6 bases and 8 bases, there was a span of 19 bases. Per germline, CDR1 MNHEY and CDR2 SVGEGT. The chain's CDR3 is CASRQVTGVVGYTF. CDR3 in DNA: TGTGCCAGCAGACAAGTCACGGGCGTGGTGGGCTACACCTTC.

The genes are TRBV20-1 and TRBJ1-1; no firm D call. The CDR3 is made up of 13 amino acids. The germline V gene has CDR1 DFQATT and CDR2 SNEGSKA (reference sequence). V was cut by 0 bases and J by 4 bases, with 9 bases left in between. The CDR3: CSARDPRGTEAFF. The CDR3 DNA sequence: TGCAGTGCTAGAGATCCTCGAGGCACTGAAGCTTTCTTT.

The chain recombines TRBV5-5 with TRBJ1-2; D gene uncertain. V was shortened by 2 bases and J by 6 bases, with 11 bases between the two germline ends. CDR1 and CDR2 (germline): SGHKS, YYEKEE (reference sequence). The CDR3 runs 13 residues. CDR3 protein: CASSFYGNDGYTF. The CDR3 DNA reads as TGTGCCAGCAGCTTTTACGGGAACGATGGCTACACCTTC.

This rearrangement joins TRBV6-5 to TRBJ2-3; the D is unclear. This CDR3 comprises 12 residues. V lost 7 bases to trimming and J lost 0 bases, with 5 bases between them. The germline V gene encodes CDR1 MNHEY and CDR2 SVGAGI. For the CDR3, the DNA is TGTGCCAGCAAAGACAGCACAGATACGCAGTATTTT. The encoded protein is CASKDSTDTQYF.

The CDR3 nucleotides read TGTGCCAGTAGTATATCCGGAGGGTACAAAGCTTTCTTT. The encoded protein is CASSISGGYKAFF. The chain has TRBV19 and TRBJ1-1, with D hard to call. The ends were cut back, 2 bases at V and 9 bases at J, with 13 bases in the middle. This CDR3 is built from 13 residues. The V gene's germline CDR1 is LNHDA and CDR2 SQIVND (reference sequence).